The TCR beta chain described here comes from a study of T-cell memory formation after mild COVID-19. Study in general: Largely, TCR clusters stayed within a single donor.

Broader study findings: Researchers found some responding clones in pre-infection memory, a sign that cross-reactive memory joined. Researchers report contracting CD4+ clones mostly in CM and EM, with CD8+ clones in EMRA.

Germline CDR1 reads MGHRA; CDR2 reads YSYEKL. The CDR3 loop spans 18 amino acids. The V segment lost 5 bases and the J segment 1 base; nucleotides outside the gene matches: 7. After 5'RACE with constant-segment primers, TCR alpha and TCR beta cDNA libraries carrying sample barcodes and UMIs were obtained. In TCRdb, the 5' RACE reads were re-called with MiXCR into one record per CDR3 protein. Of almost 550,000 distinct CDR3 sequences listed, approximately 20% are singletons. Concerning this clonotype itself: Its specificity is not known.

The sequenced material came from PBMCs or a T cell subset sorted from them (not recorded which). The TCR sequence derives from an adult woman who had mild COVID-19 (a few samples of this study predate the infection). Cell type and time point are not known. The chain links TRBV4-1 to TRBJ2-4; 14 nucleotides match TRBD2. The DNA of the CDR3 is TGCGCCAGCAGCTACGGACTAGCGGGGGGCACGGCCAAAAACATTCAGTACTTC. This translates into CASSYGLAGGTAKNIQYF.